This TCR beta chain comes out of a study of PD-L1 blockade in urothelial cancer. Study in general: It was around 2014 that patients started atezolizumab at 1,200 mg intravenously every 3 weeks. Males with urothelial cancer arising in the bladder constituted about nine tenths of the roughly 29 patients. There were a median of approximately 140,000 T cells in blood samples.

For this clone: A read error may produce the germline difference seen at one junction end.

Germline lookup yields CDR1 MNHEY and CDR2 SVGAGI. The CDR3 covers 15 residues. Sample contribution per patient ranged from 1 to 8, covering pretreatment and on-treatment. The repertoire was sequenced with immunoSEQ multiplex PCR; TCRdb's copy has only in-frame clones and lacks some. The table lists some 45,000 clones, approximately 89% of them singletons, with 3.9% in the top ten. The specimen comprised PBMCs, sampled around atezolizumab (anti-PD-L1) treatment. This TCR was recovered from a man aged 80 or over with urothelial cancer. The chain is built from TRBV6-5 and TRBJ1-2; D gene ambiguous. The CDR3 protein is CATSYLVGANYGYTF. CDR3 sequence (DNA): TGTGCCACCAGTTACCTAGTCGGAGCTAACTATGGCTACACCTTC.